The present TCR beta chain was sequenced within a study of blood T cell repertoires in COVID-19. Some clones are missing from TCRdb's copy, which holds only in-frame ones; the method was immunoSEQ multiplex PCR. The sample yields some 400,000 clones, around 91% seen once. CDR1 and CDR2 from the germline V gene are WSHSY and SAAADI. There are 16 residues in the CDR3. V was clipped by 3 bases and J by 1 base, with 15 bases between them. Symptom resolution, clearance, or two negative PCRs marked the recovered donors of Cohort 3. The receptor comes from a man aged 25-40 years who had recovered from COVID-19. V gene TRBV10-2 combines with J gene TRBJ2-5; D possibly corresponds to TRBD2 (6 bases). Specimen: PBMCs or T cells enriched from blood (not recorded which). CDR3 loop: CASSDPGRGLQETQYF. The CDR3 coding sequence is TGCGCCAGCAGTGACCCCGGGAGAGGGCTCCAAGAGACCCAGTACTTC.